The T cell receptor (beta chain) described here comes from a study of T cells in Graves' hyperthyroidism and ophthalmopathy. Germline values: CDR1 LNHDA, CDR2 SQIVND (reference sequence). There are 15 residues in the CDR3. V was clipped by 8 bases and J by 2 bases, with 16 bases between them. Enrolled ophthalmopathy patients presented with a Clinical Activity Score of at least 3, a NOSPECS grade of at least 4, and disease duration under 3 months. Patients having uncontrolled infection, another autoimmune disease, pregnancy or lactation were not included. Each diagnosis was grounded in clinical symptoms, serum thyroxine and TRAb, thyroid ultrasound, and orbital computed tomography. Study results and caveats: Blood samples included most of the expanded thyroid clonotypes exceeding 0.001.

This clonotype was picked up a small number of times. Its specificity is unknown. The source material, RNA transcripts, was used to amplify TCR beta CDR3 regions. HTBI primers drove first-round RT-PCR of the TCR CDR3. TCRdb re-called the multiplex PCR reads with MiXCR, one entry per CDR3 protein. The top ten clones hold less than 3.5% of a sample with roughly 640,000 distinct CDR3 sequences, 15% to 20% of them seen once. The material sequenced was blood. The chain uses TRBV19 and TRBJ1-5; D possibly corresponds to TRBD1 (5 bases). The clonotype comes from a woman aged 40-49 years with Graves' ophthalmopathy. The CDR3 DNA reads as TGTGCCAGTCAAGGGGTACGTGGGGGCAATCAGCCCCAGCATTTT. Protein sequence: CASQGVRGGNQPQHF.